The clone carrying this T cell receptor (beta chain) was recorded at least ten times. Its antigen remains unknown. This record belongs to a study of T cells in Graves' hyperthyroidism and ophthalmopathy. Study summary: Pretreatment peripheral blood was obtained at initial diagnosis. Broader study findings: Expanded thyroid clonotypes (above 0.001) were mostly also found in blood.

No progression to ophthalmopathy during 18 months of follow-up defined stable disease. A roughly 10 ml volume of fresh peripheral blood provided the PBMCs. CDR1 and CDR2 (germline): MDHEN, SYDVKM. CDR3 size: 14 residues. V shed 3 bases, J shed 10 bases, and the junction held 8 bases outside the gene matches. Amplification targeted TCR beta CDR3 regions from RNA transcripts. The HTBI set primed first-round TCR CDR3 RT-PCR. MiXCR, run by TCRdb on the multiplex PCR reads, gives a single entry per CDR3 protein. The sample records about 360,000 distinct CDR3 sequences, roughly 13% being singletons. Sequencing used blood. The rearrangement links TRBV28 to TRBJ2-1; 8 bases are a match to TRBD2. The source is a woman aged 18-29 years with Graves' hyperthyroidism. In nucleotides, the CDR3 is TGTGCCAGCAGTTTTCCGAATCGACTAGCGGAGCAGTTCTTC. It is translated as CASSFPNRLAEQFF.